Here is one T cell receptor (beta chain) with its context. What it binds is not known. After constant-region reverse-primer amplification, full-length variable regions underwent semi-nested PCR with Nested Universal Primer A. TCRdb processed the 5' RACE reads anew with MiXCR; each CDR3 protein has one entry. The sample lists 9,000 to 10,000 distinct CDR3 sequences, 12% to 15% occurring once. Findings and caveats of the study: Tumor Tregs overlapped most with tumor, then blood, naive CD4+ cells. Tumor memory CD4+ T cell TCR gene usage clustered with blood and lymph node memory CD4+ cells and lymph node naive CD4+ cells. The larger-cohort validation was restricted to a single TCR beta V-J rearrangement rather than whole repertoires.

Tregs were sorted as CD4+CD25+CD127-/low cells. The sequencing sample was made of Tregs sorted from blood. This clonotype originated in a female donor with breast cancer.

In DNA form, the CDR3 reads TGCAGTGCTAGGACAGAAGATGGGGTCACAGATACGCAGTATTTT. Protein product: CSARTEDGVTDTQYF. The chain employs TRBV20-1 and TRBJ2-3; tentative D call: TRBD1 (5 bases). The CDR3 is made up of 15 amino acids. V lost 3 bases and J lost 2, with 15 bases in between. Germline CDR1 DFQATT, CDR2 SNEGSKA (reference sequence).